Below are 11 T cell receptor beta chains sequenced from a single sample in a study of early T cells in non-severe SARS-CoV-2 infection. TCRdb reprocessed the 5' RACE reads with MiXCR, giving one entry per CDR3 protein. The repertoire includes around 83,000 distinct CDR3 sequences, 10% of them detected once, and over 7.5% sits in the top ten. Sequences were derived from whole blood, sampled at baseline. These receptors came from an adult who was a healthcare worker with PCR-confirmed SARS-CoV-2 infection or an uninfected control (not recorded which).

The sample holds a few counts of this clonotype. CDR3 bases: TGTGCCAGTAGTATTCGTGAAACTACCCGGGAGCAGTTCTTC. As protein: CASSIRETTREQFF. The chain carries TRBV19 and TRBJ2-1; D remains ambiguous. This CDR3 has 14 amino acids. The germline V gene encodes CDR1 LNHDA and CDR2 SQIVND (reference sequence). Between the trimmed V and J ends, which lost 3 bases and 10 bases, there was a span of 16 bases.

This clonotype was seen ten or more times. The chain combines TRBV7-2 with TRBJ2-7; 13 nucleotides line up with TRBD2. Per the germline V gene, CDR1 is SGHTA and CDR2 is FQGNSA. The V segment lost 6 bases and the J segment 3 bases; nucleotides outside the gene matches: 5. This CDR3 contains 15 residues. The CDR3 nucleotides read TGTGCCAGCAGTCCGGGACTAGCGGGGAGCTACGAGCAGTACTTC. Amino acid sequence: CASSPGLAGSYEQYF.

This clonotype was detected ten times or more. V and J are TRBV9 and TRBJ2-1; tentative D call: TRBD2 (5 bases). CDR1 is SGDLS and CDR2 is YYNGEE in the germline V gene. The CDR3 is 17 residues long. V was pared by 4 bases and J by 5 bases, with 22 bases between. DNA for the CDR3: TGTGCCAGCAGCCCACTAGACGGAATGATCGCCGACAATGAGCAGTTCTTC. Protein product: CASSPLDGMIADNEQFF.

This clonotype was observed a few times. V is TRBV2 and J is TRBJ2-5; the D gene is possibly TRBD2 (5 bases). V was clipped by 7 bases and J by 4 bases, with 13 bases between them. Germline V CDR1 and CDR2: SNHLY, FYNNEI. The CDR3 spans 13 residues. CDR3 in DNA: TGTGCCAGCATGAGGGCCCCCGGAGAGACCCAGTACTTC. Protein sequence: CASMRAPGETQYF.

By its share, this clonotype is medium-sized. The chain combines TRBV27 with TRBJ2-2; no reliable D call. Germline values: CDR1 MNHEY, CDR2 SMNVEV (reference sequence). The CDR3 is 13 amino acids. The V gene lost 4 bases and the J gene lost 5 bases, with 8 bases spanning the gap. The chain's CDR3 is CASSSTKTGELFF. For the CDR3, the DNA is TGTGCCAGCAGTTCCACAAAGACCGGGGAGCTGTTTTTT.

The chain employs TRBV2 and TRBJ2-5; 9 bases align to TRBD2. Germline V gene lookup returns CDR1 SNHLY and CDR2 FYNNEI. This CDR3 is built from 16 residues. V shed 3 bases, J shed 2 bases, and the junction held 7 bases outside the gene matches. The CDR3 coding sequence is TGTGCCAGCAGTGAGCGAAGCGGGAGGACGCAAGAGACCCAGTACTTC. Amino acids: CASSERSGRTQETQYF.

This clonotype was observed a few times. The chain employs TRBV15 and TRBJ2-1; D gene unclear. Germline loops: CDR1 LNHNV, CDR2 YYDKDF (reference sequence). The CDR3 spans 14 residues. V lost 8 bases and J lost 2, with 13 bases in between. Written as DNA, the CDR3 is TGTGCCACCGCTAGGCCGGGTACCTACAATGAGCAGTTCTTC. It translates to CATARPGTYNEQFF.

The sample holds many counts of this clonotype. The V call is TRBV6-6, the J call TRBJ1-1; D is undetermined. The ends were cut back, 2 bases at V and 3 bases at J, with 4 bases in the middle. Germline CDR1 and CDR2: MNHNY and SVGAGI (reference sequence). The CDR3 covers 12 residues. CDR3 in amino acids: CASSYLDTEAFF. The CDR3, as DNA: TGTGCCAGCAGTTACCTCGACACTGAAGCTTTCTTT.

V is TRBV4-1 and J is TRBJ2-7; perhaps TRBD2 as D (7 bases). Trimming pared 0 bases from V and 0 bases from J, leaving 9 bases between. Germline CDR1 and CDR2: MGHRA and YSYEKL. This CDR3 is built from 15 residues. CDR3: CASSQERGPSYEQYF. The CDR3 coding sequence is TGCGCCAGCAGCCAAGAGCGGGGGCCCTCCTACGAGCAGTACTTC.

This clonotype appeared many times. This chain uses TRBV3-1 with TRBJ1-4; D not certain. Germline V gene data show CDR1 as LGHDT and CDR2 as YNNKEL (reference sequence). This CDR3 comprises 14 residues. V lost 1 base, J lost 13 bases, and 16 bases lay in between. CDR3 amino acids: CASSQASDASGLFF. The CDR3 DNA reads as TGTGCCAGCAGCCAAGCGTCCGACGCCAGTGGACTGTTTTTT.

J is TRBJ2-7 and V is TRBV6-1; 9 nucleotides match TRBD1. Germline V lookup: CDR1 MNHNS, CDR2 SASEGT. There are 15 residues in the CDR3. Unmatched junction bases numbered 4, after V lost 3 bases and J lost 1 base. DNA for the CDR3: TGTGCCAGCAGTGAGTCCGGGACAGGGTCCTACGAGCAGTACTTC. Translation: CASSESGTGSYEQYF.